The rows below give T cell receptor beta chains drawn from one sample of a study of a mutant IDH1 vaccine in newly diagnosed glioma. The assay was immunoSEQ multiplex PCR, and TCRdb's table has in-frame clones only and misses some. The data contain 50,000 to 60,000 clones, 75% to 90% of them singletons. Their specific antigens are unknown. Sequenced here: PBMCs, sampled from a glioma patient whose treatment included an IDH1 peptide vaccine. These receptors were obtained from a man in his forties with glioma. CDR3s include the opening cysteine and the closing phenylalanine or tryptophan. The order of the fields is V gene, D gene, J gene, clone size, CDR3 protein, CDR3 DNA. The D gene is left open where the match is weak. Rows give clone size only sometimes, using once, few, many, or a class for an expanded clone.

V: TRBV12-5; D: .; J: TRBJ1-6; size: few; CDR3: CASSAGTGYNSPLHF; DNA: TGTGCTAGTTCTGCCGGGACCGGCTATAATTCACCCCTCCACTTT
V: TRBV10-3; D: TRBD2; J: TRBJ2-1; size: .; CDR3: CAMGLAGGNEQFF; DNA: TGTGCCATGGGACTAGCGGGCGGCAATGAGCAGTTCTTC
V: TRBV15; D: .; J: TRBJ1-2; size: .; CDR3: CATSREIQPPDYGYTF; DNA: TGTGCCACCAGCAGAGAGATACAGCCCCCGGACTATGGCTACACCTTC
V: TRBV25-1; D: .; J: TRBJ1-2; size: few; CDR3: CASSEYSGRKGYTF; DNA: TGTGCCAGCAGTGAATATTCGGGACGGAAGGGCTACACCTTC
V: TRBV6-1; D: TRBD1; J: TRBJ1-4; size: .; CDR3: CASGDRVNEKLFF; DNA: TGTGCCAGCGGGGACAGGGTTAATGAAAAACTGTTTTTT
V: TRBV2; D: TRBD1; J: TRBJ1-4; size: .; CDR3: CASSRQGSNEKLFF; DNA: TGTGCCAGCAGCAGACAGGGGAGTAATGAAAAACTGTTTTTT
V: TRBV27; D: TRBD2; J: TRBJ2-7; size: .; CDR3: CASSFRSRGVYEQYF; DNA: TGTGCCAGCAGTTTTAGGTCTCGGGGGGTCTACGAGCAGTACTTC
V: TRBV10-3; D: TRBD1; J: TRBJ1-5; size: .; CDR3: CATAPGQNQPQHF; DNA: TGTGCCACCGCACCGGGACAGAATCAGCCCCAGCATTTT
V: TRBV7-8; D: .; J: TRBJ2-7; size: .; CDR3: CASSPPGQRAYEQYF; DNA: TGTGCCAGCAGCCCCCCGGGTCAGCGGGCCTACGAGCAGTACTTC
V: TRBV7-9; D: .; J: TRBJ2-7; size: once; CDR3: CASSHDVSYEQYF; DNA: TGTGCCAGCAGCCACGACGTCTCCTACGAGCAGTACTTC
V: TRBV10-3; D: .; J: TRBJ1-3; size: .; CDR3: CAISEGPLSGNTIYF; DNA: TGTGCCATCAGTGAGGGACCCCTCTCTGGAAACACCATATATTTT
V: TRBV6-6; D: .; J: TRBJ2-5; size: .; CDR3: CASSYAGATQYF; DNA: TGTGCCAGCAGTTACGCAGGGGCCACCCAGTACTTC
V: TRBV6-6; D: TRBD1; J: TRBJ1-2; size: once; CDR3: CASSWDRGSYGYTF; DNA: TGTGCCAGCAGTTGGGACAGGGGGTCTTATGGCTACACCTTC
V: TRBV5-4; D: .; J: TRBJ1-2; size: .; CDR3: CASSLVGSAYGYTF; DNA: TGTGCCAGCAGCTTGGTAGGAAGCGCCTATGGCTACACCTTC